The source of this TCR beta chain is a study of response to subunit inactivated influenza vaccine. Study conclusions and caveats: The authors suggested that every seasonal influenza vaccination recruits few new T cells.

Germline CDR1 and CDR2: DFQATT and SNEGSKA (reference sequence). This CDR3 comprises 14 residues. V lost 3 bases to trimming and J lost 2 bases, with 13 bases between them. Using its own MiXCR run on the RT-PCR reads, TCRdb lists one record per CDR3 protein. The data show under 800,000 distinct CDR3 sequences, approximately 13% seen once. Turning to this clonotype: What it recognizes is unknown.

The sequence was obtained from a man aged 45-65 years who received an inactivated influenza vaccine. The sample here was PBMCs from blood, taken roughly 2 weeks before vaccination. The gene calls are TRBV20-1 and TRBJ1-1, with D possibly being TRBD1 (6 bases). CDR3 DNA sequence: TGCAGTGCTAGGTCCGGGGGCGGAAACACTGAAGCTTTCTTT. Its protein product is CSARSGGGNTEAFF.